The TCR beta chain under discussion was sequenced for a study of blood T cell repertoires in COVID-19. This clone was recorded a few times. Assay used: immunoSEQ multiplex PCR; TCRdb lists only in-frame clones, some missing. The profile covers 300,000 or so clones, with around four fifths appearing a single time and less than 4.5% taken by the ten largest. This CDR3 has 14 residues. Unmatched junction bases numbered 13, after V lost 7 bases and J lost 10 bases. Germline lookup yields CDR1 SEHNR and CDR2 FQNEAQ (reference sequence). This TCR derives from a woman aged 45-65 years with active or convalescent COVID-19. The chain is built from TRBV7-9 and TRBJ1-3, with 7 bases fitting TRBD1. The specimen was peripheral blood. The CDR3 reads CASKTSGGGGTIYF. The CDR3 region has the DNA TGTGCCAGCAAAACTTCAGGGGGTGGAGGGACCATATATTTT.